One and the same sample provided the 32 T cell receptor beta chains below, sequenced in a study of T cell responses to AZD1222 COVID-19 vaccine. Measured with immunoSEQ multiplex PCR; TCRdb has only the in-frame clones, and not every one. The table has 95,000 to 150,000 clones, 85% to 90% seen once. The specimen comprised peripheral blood, sampled on day 0 of AZD1222 vaccination. The origin of the receptors is an adult in good health.

The chain recombines TRBV4-1 with TRBJ1-1, with a possible D match to TRBD1 (5 bases). Looked up from germline, CDR1 is MGHRA and CDR2 is YSYEKL. The CDR3 loop spans 13 amino acids. V was pared by 6 bases and J by 0 bases, with 8 bases between. The CDR3 nucleotides read TGCGCCAGCAGGCAGGGCATGAACACTGAAGCTTTCTTT. Its protein is CASRQGMNTEAFF.

This chain joins TRBV19 and TRBJ1-3, with D unresolved. Germline CDR1 and CDR2: LNHDA and SQIVND (reference sequence). This CDR3 region has 14 residues. Between the trimmed V and J ends, which lost 6 bases and 3 bases, there was a span of 12 bases. This chain's CDR3 is CASRTTSGGNTIYF. CDR3 bases: TGTGCCAGTAGGACGACAAGCGGTGGAAACACCATATATTTT.

The V and J genes are TRBV15 and TRBJ2-5; 13 bases match TRBD2. Germline V gene lookup returns CDR1 LNHNV and CDR2 YYDKDF (reference sequence). V was pared by 1 base and J by 2 bases, with 1 base of the junction left unmatched. CDR3 length: 16 amino acids. The CDR3 spells CATSRVLAGGQETQYF. As DNA, the CDR3 is TGTGCCACCAGCAGAGTACTAGCGGGGGGGCAAGAGACCCAGTACTTC. The complete variable domain, with remaining parts taken from reference TRBV15 and TRBJ2-5, reads DAMVIQNPRYQVTQFGKPVTLSCSQTLNHNVMYWYQQKSSQAPKLLFHYYDKDFNNEADTPDNFQSRRPNTSFCFLDIRSPGLGDTAMYLCATSRVLAGGQETQYFGPGTRLLVL.

This CDR3 is CASSFQGSSTYEQYF. The CDR3, as DNA: TGTGCCAGCAGCTTCCAGGGGTCCTCTACCTACGAGCAGTACTTC. This chain links TRBV5-5 with TRBJ2-7; the D gene is possibly TRBD1 (6 bases). V dropped 2 bases and J dropped 2 bases, with 14 bases sitting between them. CDR1 and CDR2 (germline): SGHKS, YYEKEE (reference sequence). The length of the CDR3 is 15 residues.

This sequence joins TRBV9 and TRBJ1-5; no clear D gene. Looked up from germline, CDR1 is SGDLS and CDR2 is YYNGEE. Deletions cut 0 bases from V and 5 bases from J, with 6 bases between. The CDR3 contains 13 residues. The CDR3 sequence is CASSVDPDQPQHF. The DNA of the CDR3 is TGTGCCAGCAGCGTAGACCCAGATCAGCCCCAGCATTTT. Using reference TRBV9 and TRBJ1-5 for the parts outside the CDR3, the full variable domain is DSGVTQTPKHLITATGQRVTLRCSPRSGDLSVYWYQQSLDQGLQFLIQYYNGEERAKGNILERFSAQQFPDLHSELNLSSLELGDSALYFCASSVDPDQPQHFGDGTRLSIL.

The chain combines TRBV7-2 with TRBJ1-2; D remains unclear. The CDR3 runs to 15 residues. Germline assignment: CDR1 SGHTA and CDR2 FQGNSA. V was cut by 2 bases and J by 6 bases, with 16 bases left in between. The DNA for the CDR3 is TGTGCCAGCAGCTTACGGAGCGGGCAGAGTAATGGCTACACCTTC. Residues: CASSLRSGQSNGYTF. The whole variable domain, filled in from reference TRBV7-2 and TRBJ1-2, reads GAGVSQSPSNKVTEKGKDVELRCDPISGHTALYWYRQSLGQGLEFLIYFQGNSAPDKSGLPSDRFSAERTGGSVSTLTIQRTQQEDSAVYLCASSLRSGQSNGYTFGSGTRLTVV.

The gene calls are TRBV12-3 or TRBV12-4 and TRBJ2-7; no clear D gene. V lost 3 bases and J 2 bases, leaving 8 bases between the germline ends. The CDR3 runs to 13 residues. The DNA for the CDR3 is TGTGCCAGCAGTTTCGCCGATACCTACGAGCAGTACTTC. It is translated as CASSFADTYEQYF.

The chain joins TRBV7-8 to TRBJ2-1, with 12 bases identical to TRBD2. Germline V lookup: CDR1 SGHVS, CDR2 FQNEAQ. The V and J ends lost 5 bases and 3 bases, in that order; junction bases with no gene match: 8. This CDR3 spans 17 amino acids. CDR3 in amino acids: CASSRGLAGTLYNEQFF. In nucleotides, the CDR3 is TGTGCCAGCAGCCGAGGACTAGCGGGAACCCTCTACAATGAGCAGTTCTTC.

The chain joins TRBV4-1 to TRBJ2-5; D is perhaps TRBD1 (6 bases). V was clipped by 1 base and J by 7 bases, with 19 bases between them. Germline V lookup: CDR1 MGHRA, CDR2 YSYEKL. The CDR3 spans 16 residues. The CDR3 coding sequence is TGCGCCAGCAGCCAAGTTAGAACTGCCGTACAGGGGACCCAGTACTTC. This gives the protein CASSQVRTAVQGTQYF.

The CDR3 sequence is CASGRATNQPQHF. The DNA for the CDR3 is TGTGCCAGCGGCAGGGCTACCAATCAGCCCCAGCATTTT. The rearrangement links TRBV2 to TRBJ1-5; maybe TRBD1 (5 bases). The CDR3 extends over 13 amino acids. Trimming left V 8 bases short and J 3 bases short, with 11 bases between. Looked up from germline, CDR1 is SNHLY and CDR2 is FYNNEI.

The V call is TRBV10-1, the J call TRBJ1-2, with 9 positions matching TRBD1. With 6 bases clipped from V and 6 bases from J, the junction kept 5 bases outside the gene matches. Germline V gene lookup returns CDR1 WNHNN and CDR2 SYGVQD (reference sequence). The CDR3 contains 13 residues. CDR3 in amino acids: CASRDRGGHGYTF. In nucleotides, the CDR3 is TGCGCCAGCAGGGACAGGGGAGGCCATGGCTACACCTTC.

For the CDR3, the DNA is TGTGCCAGCTCACCGCGAACTAGCGGGACAGTCAACTCCTACGAGCAGTACTTC. Protein product: CASSPRTSGTVNSYEQYF. The chain has TRBV18 and TRBJ2-7, with 10 bases fitting TRBD2. V shed 3 bases, J shed 0 bases, and the junction held 11 bases outside the gene matches. CDR3 length: 18 amino acids. Germline CDR1 is KGHSH and CDR2 is LQKENI.

The chain has TRBV14 and TRBJ2-5; 7 nucleotides match TRBD2. The CDR3 length is 14 residues. V gave up 4 bases and J gave up 7 bases; unmatched junction bases: 9. CDR1 SGHDN and CDR2 FVKESK come from the germline V gene. The CDR3 loop is CASSPRGEWWTQYF. The CDR3 DNA follows: TGTGCCAGCAGCCCTCGGGGGGAGTGGTGGACCCAGTACTTC.

The V and J genes are TRBV27 and TRBJ1-1; D perhaps matches TRBD1 (6 bases). The CDR3 consists of 14 residues. The germline V and J ends were trimmed by 3 bases and 7 bases, with 15 bases remaining between them. In germline, CDR1 is MNHEY, CDR2 SMNVEV (reference sequence). The CDR3 sequence is CASSLRTAQDEAFF. CDR3 bases: TGTGCCAGCAGTTTGCGGACAGCTCAAGATGAAGCTTTCTTT.

The chain links TRBV5-4 to TRBJ1-3; D is possibly TRBD1 (5 bases). Trimming stripped 4 bases from V and 0 bases from J, with 8 bases between. Looked up from germline, CDR1 is SGHNT and CDR2 is YYREEE (reference sequence). The CDR3 runs 14 residues. CDR3 sequence (DNA): TGTGCCAGCAGCCGGGACCGCTCTGGAAACACCATATATTTT. It is translated as CASSRDRSGNTIYF.

The gene calls are TRBV7-2 and TRBJ1-5; D possibly corresponds to TRBD1 (6 bases). Looked up from germline, CDR1 is SGHTA and CDR2 is FQGNSA. The V gene lost 5 bases and the J gene lost 9 bases, with 20 bases spanning the gap. There are 15 residues in the CDR3. CDR3 protein: CASSPRQAGQGPQHF. The CDR3 nucleotides are TGTGCCAGCAGCCCCAGACAGGCCGGGCAAGGGCCCCAGCATTTT. Combining the CDR3 with reference TRBV7-2 and TRBJ1-5 gives the whole variable domain GAGVSQSPSNKVTEKGKDVELRCDPISGHTALYWYRQSLGQGLEFLIYFQGNSAPDKSGLPSDRFSAERTGGSVSTLTIQRTQQEDSAVYLCASSPRQAGQGPQHFGDGTRLSIL.

This sequence joins TRBV24-1 and TRBJ2-3; D not certain. Trimming left V 0 bases short and J 5 bases short, with 5 bases between. CDR1 and CDR2 (germline): KGHDR, SFDVKD. The CDR3 consists of 13 residues. CDR3 nucleotide sequence: TGTGCCACCAGTGATTTGTGGGAAGATACGCAGTATTTT. Translating gives CATSDLWEDTQYF.

V usage is TRBV7-2 and J usage is TRBJ2-5, with 11 bases aligning to TRBD1. The CDR3 length is 16 residues. Germline CDR1 reads SGHTA; CDR2 reads FQGNSA. V trimming: 5 bases; J trimming: 5 bases; junction bases outside the gene matches: 10. The CDR3 loop is CASSGGTGGMGETQYF. DNA of the CDR3: TGTGCCAGCAGCGGAGGGACAGGGGGTATGGGGGAGACCCAGTACTTC.

This clone has a single count. The chain is built from TRBV10-3 and TRBJ1-3, with D maybe TRBD1 (5 bases). The CDR3 length is 15 residues. Germline V gives CDR1 ENHRY, CDR2 SYGVKD. V was shortened by 5 bases and J by 0 bases, with 11 bases between the two germline ends. CDR3 residues: CAISSQGTSGNTIYF. The CDR3 nucleotides read TGTGCCATCAGTAGCCAGGGAACCTCTGGAAACACCATATATTTT.

V usage is TRBV4-2 and J usage is TRBJ1-5; possible D gene TRBD1, 6 bases. CDR1 and CDR2 from the germline V gene are LGHNA and YNFKEQ. This CDR3 is 15 amino acids long. The V gene lost 4 bases and the J gene lost 2 bases, with 12 bases spanning the gap. CDR3 nucleotides: TGTGCCAGCAGCCCTAGGGAGGGGGGCAATCAGCCCCAGCATTTT. This encodes CASSPREGGNQPQHF.

Only one count was recorded for this clone. The V and J genes are TRBV7-8 and TRBJ2-3, with unresolved D. Trimming removed 5 bases at V and 2 bases at J, with 11 bases between. The CDR3 sequence is 14 residues long. Germline V gene sequence: CDR1 SGHVS, CDR2 FQNEAQ. This CDR3 reads CASSLGPPTDTQYF. CDR3 DNA: TGTGCCAGCAGCCTCGGACCGCCCACAGATACGCAGTATTTT.

V usage is TRBV28 and J usage is TRBJ1-2; 7 bases line up with TRBD1. Germline V gives CDR1 MDHEN, CDR2 SYDVKM. This CDR3 region has 13 residues. V gave up 2 bases and J gave up 5 bases; unmatched junction bases: 2. The CDR3 DNA sequence: TGTGCCAGCAGTTTAAGGGGGCCGTATGGCTACACCTTC. Protein sequence: CASSLRGPYGYTF.

The V gene is TRBV6-6, the J gene TRBJ1-2; D not resolved. CDR1 MNHNY and CDR2 SVGAGI come from the germline V gene (reference sequence). This CDR3 has 14 residues. Between the trimmed V and J ends, which lost 6 bases and 8 bases, there was a span of 19 bases. CDR3 loop: CASRARQDVGGYTF. In nucleotides, the CDR3 is TGTGCCAGCAGAGCCCGTCAGGATGTGGGGGGCTACACCTTC.

The V and J genes are TRBV30 and TRBJ2-7; the D gene could be TRBD1 or TRBD2 (5 bases each). V lost 8 bases to trimming and J lost 3 bases, with 11 bases between them. CDR3 length: 11 residues. Germline-derived CDR1 and CDR2 are GTSNPN and SVGIG (reference sequence). The DNA of the CDR3 is TGTGCCGTCCGGGACGGCTACGAGCAGTACTTC. This encodes CAVRDGYEQYF.

This sequence joins TRBV5-1 and TRBJ2-7; 8 bases fit TRBD1. CDR1 is SGHRS, CDR2 YFSETQ, per germline. The CDR3 loop spans 14 amino acids. The J segment lost 1 base and the V segment lost 3 bases, leaving 3 bases of the junction unmatched. CDR3 protein: CASSSDRGSYEQYF. The CDR3 DNA reads as TGCGCCAGCAGCTCTGACAGGGGTTCCTACGAGCAGTACTTC.

The chain joins TRBV28 to TRBJ1-4; the D gene is possibly TRBD1 (6 bases). The CDR3 has 13 residues. From germline, CDR1 is MDHEN and CDR2 SYDVKM. The ends were cut back, 8 bases at V and 4 bases at J, with 11 bases in the middle. The DNA of the CDR3 is TGTGCCAGCTATTCAGGGGTTAATGAAAAACTGTTTTTT. Amino acids: CASYSGVNEKLFF.

This chain connects TRBV28 to TRBJ1-1; TRBD1 aligns across 7 bases. The V segment lost 6 bases and the J segment 0 bases; nucleotides outside the gene matches: 10. The CDR3 runs to 16 residues. Germline CDR1 reads MDHEN; CDR2 reads SYDVKM. CDR3: CASSYRGGAMNTEAFF. CDR3 DNA: TGTGCCAGCAGCTACAGGGGAGGGGCTATGAACACTGAAGCTTTCTTT.

This chain connects TRBV5-1 to TRBJ1-4; D may be TRBD1 (5 bases). Germline V CDR1 and CDR2: SGHRS, YFSETQ. V was cut by 5 bases and J by 8 bases, with 13 bases left in between. CDR3 length equals 13 residues. The CDR3 sequence is CASSGGYGEKLFF. CDR3 DNA: TGCGCCAGCAGTGGGGGGTATGGGGAAAAACTGTTTTTT.

The V gene is TRBV19, the J gene TRBJ1-2; D is perhaps TRBD1 (5 bases). This CDR3 region has 14 residues. With 5 bases removed from V and 4 bases from J, the gap between germline ends came to 14 bases. The germline V gene has CDR1 LNHDA and CDR2 SQIVND (reference sequence). As DNA, the CDR3 is TGTGCCAGTAGTCTTGGGACGGGTGTCTATGGCTACACCTTC. It encodes CASSLGTGVYGYTF.

As DNA, the CDR3 is TGTGCCAGCAGCCGCCACCCTGCCCTGGGGGAAAAACTGTTTTTT. Translated: CASSRHPALGEKLFF. J is TRBJ1-4 and V is TRBV5-8; D is unclear. The V gene's germline CDR1 is SGHTS and CDR2 YDEGEE. CDR3 size: 15 residues. Trimming took off 4 bases at V and 8 bases at J, with 18 bases between the two ends.

The V call is TRBV9, the J call TRBJ1-1, with D maybe TRBD1 (5 bases). The CDR3 length is 14 residues. Germline CDR1 is SGDLS and CDR2 is YYNGEE. V was shortened by 3 bases and J by 6 bases, with 15 bases between the two germline ends. DNA of the CDR3: TGTGCCAGCAGCGCCTCCGGGGCGCCGGCTGAAGCTTTCTTT. Protein product: CASSASGAPAEAFF.

The chain links TRBV6-5 to TRBJ1-4; 7 nucleotides align to TRBD1. Trimming removed 8 bases from V and 5 bases from J; junction bases left unmatched: 8. Germline CDR1 reads MNHEY; CDR2 reads SVGAGI. The CDR3 length is 14 residues. CDR3 protein: CASSPGQRNEKLFF. For the CDR3, the DNA is TGTGCCAGCTCCCCGGGACAGAGGAATGAAAAACTGTTTTTT.